The clone carrying this TCR beta chain was seen a few times. Mismatch with germline at one junction end may stem from a read error. This record belongs to a study of human T cells and chemical hapten exposure. Study at large: Patches with 0.01% DPC went on the upper back, and the tests were read at 6 days.

Methods used by the authors: Counts of TCRs in each sample centred on a median of around 99,000 and extended from around 25,000 to 690,000. Via MiXCR, TCRdb re-called the RACE reads, giving one row per CDR3 protein. TCRdb assigned the V and J calls; the authors' analysis was not used. The sample lists tens of thousands of distinct CDR3 sequences; roughly 9.6% were seen once. The CDR3 has 14 amino acids. CDR1 and CDR2 (germline): SNHLY, FYNNEI. As for time point: patch test 3, about 24 weeks after DPC sensitization. Treatment described: therapeutic diphenylcyclopropenone sensitization with weekly scalp DPC.

This specimen consisted of whole blood, obtained in connection with sensitization to the hapten diphenylcyclopropenone (DPC). The sequence derives from a woman younger than 45 with alopecia areata. Some clones in this sample may be carry-over from other donors' samples. The chain carries TRBV2 and TRBJ2-3; the D is unclear. The CDR3 sequence is CASREGLSTDTQYF. The CDR3 nucleotides are TGTGCCAGCAGAGAAGGGCTCAGCACAGATACGCAGTATTTT.